These T cell receptor beta chains were read from a single sample in a study of CD8+ T cells in alopecia areata. The method was immunoSEQ multiplex PCR; TCRdb's version includes in-frame clones alone and lacks a portion of them. The sample holds some 7,100 clones; 64% are singletons and the top ten take approximately 13%. This material consisted of skin, taken at week 4, from a patient treated with tofacitinib. These TCRs come from a human donor with alopecia areata. Each CDR3 is given without its conserved first and last residue. Each record gives: J gene, V gene, D gene, CDR3 protein. A D gene is named only where the DNA matches it firmly.

TRBJ1-3	TRBV7-9	NA	ASSLSDSGNTIY
TRBJ1-2	TRBV9	TRBD1	ASSRAGGGYT
TRBJ2-2	TRBV6-6	NA	ASRGNGGELF
TRBJ1-2	TRBV7-2	NA	ASSLAVSRSDYGYT
TRBJ2-2	TRBV9	NA	ASSLGVLSGELF
TRBJ1-5	TRBV6-6	TRBD1	ASSSPDRAQPQH
TRBJ1-5	TRBV9	NA	ASSVAGSNQPQH
TRBJ1-5	TRBV28	NA	ASSSRRGKNNQPQH
TRBJ2-3	TRBV4-2	NA	ASSQDRGLTTDTQY
TRBJ1-5	TRBV5-5	TRBD1	ASSPGRTGYSNQPQH
TRBJ2-1	TRBV5-8	TRBD2	ASSSIGTSGTSYNEQF
TRBJ2-1	TRBV4-3	TRBD2	ASSQDLGGRAHNEQF
TRBJ1-2	TRBV6-6	NA	ASSRGWEGGYT
TRBJ1-3	TRBV7-6	NA	ASSLNTGRGAGNTIY
TRBJ2-2	TRBV6-9	NA	ASSSSGELF
TRBJ2-3	TRBV5-4	NA	ASSSLLSTDTQY
TRBJ2-1	TRBV4-3	NA	ASSQELPYNEQF
TRBJ1-1	TRBV11-1	NA	ASSLVAGDTEAF
TRBJ1-2	TRBV27	NA	ASSLSGGSGGYT
TRBJ2-1	TRBV7-9	NA	ASSLAEVGNEQF
TRBJ1-4	TRBV6-5	NA	ASRATDDGEKLF
TRBJ1-1	TRBV6-5	NA	ASSYSTSGATEAF
TRBJ2-1	TRBV5-4	TRBD2	ASSLLRGRDNEQF
TRBJ2-7	TRBV7-2	TRBD1	ASSLGDRGFDEQY
TRBJ1-2	TRBV9	TRBD1	ASSVTPGTGIPEVYGYT
TRBJ1-2	TRBV6-1	NA	ASSSSGDYGYT
TRBJ2-5	TRBV11-2	NA	ASSPAPRGETQY
TRBJ2-2	TRBV7-9	NA	ASSFHSDTGELF
TRBJ1-4	TRBV5-4	TRBD1	ASSSKGAGEKLF
TRBJ2-2	TRBV10-3	TRBD1	AIWDSSVANTGELF
TRBJ2-7	TRBV29-1	NA	WPGRAPYEQY
TRBJ2-7	TRBV11-2	TRBD2	ASSWNPYPGLASEQY
TRBJ2-7	TRBV6-5	NA	ASSYVVRSEQY
TRBJ1-3	TRBV15	NA	ATSRGRDSGNTIY
TRBJ1-2	TRBV7-2	NA	ASSPRPSDGYT
TRBJ1-2	TRBV28	TRBD1	ASSPRQGDYT
TRBJ2-2	TRBV7-8	TRBD2	ASSRTSGTTGELF
TRBJ2-1	TRBV4-1	NA	ASSQEGQGYNEQF
TRBJ2-5	TRBV7-3	NA	ASSLGSGRGWETQY
TRBJ2-5	TRBV7-2	NA	ASSLGNVLSQTQY
TRBJ2-7	TRBV7-7	NA	ASSLQGGEQY
TRBJ2-5	TRBV5-1	TRBD2	ASSLGLAGVWETQY
TRBJ2-1	TRBV28	NA	ATRRGSYNEQF
TRBJ2-7	TRBV5-1	NA	ASRQVPSAYEQY
TRBJ2-1	TRBV5-4	NA	ASSQGREQF
TRBJ1-2	TRBV5-4	TRBD1	ASSLGTGGSYT
TRBJ1-1	TRBV19	NA	ASTRTEQNTEAF
TRBJ1-4	TRBV7-2	NA	ASSSGTDEKLF
TRBJ2-7	TRBV28	NA	ASSLIGYEQY
TRBJ2-2	TRBV6-5	NA	ASSRTQLGTGELF
TRBJ2-1	TRBV15	NA	ATSRFPHNEQF
TRBJ2-1	TRBV9	NA	ASSPGTSYNEQF
TRBJ2-7	TRBV18	NA	ASSLNSTAYEQY
TRBJ1-1	TRBV27	NA	ASSSPQGMNTEAF
TRBJ1-1	TRBV23-1	NA	ASSQSFPDRPHLGWGTEAF